This entry lists 27 T cell receptor beta chains sequenced from one sample in a study of blood T cell repertoires in COVID-19. Some clones are missing from TCRdb's copy, which holds only in-frame ones; the method was immunoSEQ multiplex PCR. The sample contains about 520,000 clones, 80% to 90% of which appear only once. The sequencing sample was made of peripheral blood. These TCRs come from a human donor in a cohort sampled during active COVID-19.

The V and J genes are TRBV25-1 and TRBJ1-6; TRBD1 might be the D (5 bases). The CDR3 is 14 residues long. V was shortened by 2 bases and J by 7 bases, with 9 bases between the two germline ends. CDR1 MGHDK and CDR2 SYGVNS come from the germline V gene. CDR3 nucleotides: TGTGCCAGCAGTGAAAGGGAGGGGAATTCACCCCTCCACTTT. Its protein product is CASSEREGNSPLHF.

V is TRBV5-1 and J is TRBJ2-7, with 15 positions matching TRBD2. Trimming cost V 3 bases and J 0 bases; bases outside gene matches: 7. Germline CDR1 SGHRS, CDR2 YFSETQ. The CDR3 contains 18 residues. CDR3 in DNA: TGCGCCAGCAGCTGGGGACTAGCGGGAGGTCTTAGCTCCTACGAGCAGTACTTC. Translation: CASSWGLAGGLSSYEQYF.

This clone was seen only once. The chain is built from TRBV11-2 and TRBJ2-2; a possible D gene is TRBD1 (6 bases). The V gene lost 2 bases and the J gene lost 6 bases, with 10 bases spanning the gap. The V gene's germline CDR1 is SGHAT and CDR2 FQNNGV. The CDR3 loop spans 14 amino acids. The chain's CDR3 is CASSLSRQAGELFF. The CDR3 DNA follows: TGTGCCAGCAGCTTATCCCGACAGGCCGGGGAGCTGTTTTTT.

This clone was seen only once. The chain carries TRBV18 and TRBJ1-1; D uncertain. The CDR3 covers 13 residues. Germline V gene lookup returns CDR1 KGHSH and CDR2 LQKENI. The V and J ends lost 1 base and 1 base respectively, with 4 bases between them. CDR3 protein: CASSPLGNTEAFF. The CDR3 coding sequence is TGTGCCAGCTCACCACTCGGGAACACTGAAGCTTTCTTT.

The rearrangement links TRBV30 to TRBJ2-2; the D gene is possibly TRBD2 (5 bases). Germline V gene lookup returns CDR1 GTSNPN and CDR2 SVGIG (reference sequence). The CDR3 runs to 16 residues. Trimming shortened V by 2 bases and J by 3 bases, and 16 bases separated the two germline ends. The chain's CDR3 is CAWSHPAEIYTGELFF. CDR3 sequence (DNA): TGTGCCTGGAGTCATCCAGCGGAGATTTACACCGGGGAGCTGTTTTTT.

The chain employs TRBV29-1 and TRBJ2-7; TRBD1 agrees at 7 bases. V shed 6 bases and J 3 bases; nucleotides not matched to a gene: 8. The germline gives CDR1 SQVTM, CDR2 ANQGSEA. The CDR3 consists of 13 residues. CDR3 in amino acids: CSVARQGNYEQYF. The CDR3 coding sequence is TGCAGCGTAGCCCGACAGGGAAACTACGAGCAGTACTTC.

This chain uses TRBV30 with TRBJ1-1, with D unclear. Germline CDR1 and CDR2: GTSNPN and SVGIG (reference sequence). Between the trimmed V and J ends, which lost 4 bases and 4 bases, there was a span of 16 bases. The CDR3 has 14 residues. DNA of the CDR3: TGTGCCTGGATGAGGCCGGGTATCTTCACTGAAGCTTTCTTT. It specifies CAWMRPGIFTEAFF.

This clone showed up just a few times. A junction boundary mismatches the germline segment, possibly from a read error. The chain is built from TRBV7-7 and TRBJ2-1, with 9 bases that match TRBD2. The germline V gene has CDR1 SSHAT and CDR2 FNYEAQ (reference sequence). The CDR3 is 15 residues long. CDR3 DNA: TGTGCTAGCAGCTTTTCTAGCGGGGAGCGGCATGAGCAGTTCTTC. Protein: CASSFSSGERHEQFF.

This chain links TRBV29-1 with TRBJ1-1; 9 bases are a match to TRBD1. The V and J ends lost 6 bases and 3 bases, in that order; junction bases with no gene match: 2. This CDR3 contains 12 residues. Germline V CDR1 and CDR2: SQVTM, ANQGSEA. DNA of the CDR3: TGCAGCGTGCGACAGGGGGACACTGAAGCTTTCTTT. Protein sequence: CSVRQGDTEAFF.

V is TRBV5-6 and J is TRBJ1-2; D is perhaps TRBD1 (5 bases). This CDR3 is 14 amino acids long. The V end lost 4 bases, the J end lost 4 bases, and 14 bases lay between the germline ends. The germline V gene encodes CDR1 SGHDT and CDR2 YYEEEE. The CDR3 is CASSPRGEAYGYTF. The CDR3 bases are TGTGCCAGCAGCCCCCGGGGGGAGGCCTATGGCTACACCTTC.

V usage is TRBV19 and J usage is TRBJ1-5; maybe TRBD1 (5 bases). The CDR3 is 17 residues long. Trimming took off 4 bases at V and 0 bases at J, with 16 bases between the two ends. From germline, CDR1 is LNHDA and CDR2 SQIVND (reference sequence). DNA of the CDR3: TGTGCCAGTAGTACCCGCCGGGACTTCTATAGCAATCAGCCCCAGCATTTT. This translates into CASSTRRDFYSNQPQHF.

Only a few counts were recorded for this clone. The gene calls are TRBV6-6 and TRBJ2-1; D remains unclear. V was clipped by 6 bases and J by 4 bases, with 13 bases between them. Germline V gives CDR1 MNHNY, CDR2 SVGAGI (reference sequence). There are 14 residues in the CDR3. The CDR3 bases are TGTGCCAGCAGATTCTCCACAGTTTACAATGAGCAGTTCTTC. Amino acid sequence: CASRFSTVYNEQFF.

This rearrangement joins TRBV27 to TRBJ1-4; 9 nucleotides align to TRBD1. Germline V gene lookup returns CDR1 MNHEY and CDR2 SMNVEV (reference sequence). The CDR3 covers 14 residues. With 5 bases clipped from V and 5 bases from J, the junction kept 3 bases outside the gene matches. The CDR3 nucleotides are TGTGCCAGCAGTGGGGGGACAGGGAATGAAAAACTGTTTTTT. It encodes CASSGGTGNEKLFF.

The chain is built from TRBV6-2 or TRBV6-3 and TRBJ1-1; 7 nucleotides line up with TRBD1. CDR3 length: 12 amino acids. CDR1 is MNHEY and CDR2 is SVGEGT in the germline V gene. The V segment lost 5 bases and the J segment 10 bases; nucleotides outside the gene matches: 7. CDR3 nucleotides: TGTGCCAGCAGTCCAGGTTGGGACAGAGCTTTCTTT. This sequence encodes CASSPGWDRAFF.

This clone showed up just once. J is TRBJ2-7 and V is TRBV19; the D is unclear. This CDR3 has 13 residues. Deletions cut 0 bases from V and 5 bases from J, with 8 bases between. Per germline, CDR1 LNHDA and CDR2 SQIVND (reference sequence). This CDR3 is CASSIDRSNEQYF. The DNA for the CDR3 is TGTGCCAGTAGTATAGACAGGTCAAACGAGCAGTACTTC.

The chain joins TRBV5-4 to TRBJ2-7; 7 positions agree with TRBD1. CDR1 and CDR2 from the germline V gene are SGHNT and YYREEE (reference sequence). The V gene end was trimmed by 3 bases and the J gene end by 2 bases; junction bases not matched to a gene: 5. This CDR3 has 14 amino acids. Here the CDR3 reads CASSSGDSPYEQYF. The CDR3, as DNA: TGTGCCAGCAGCTCCGGGGACAGCCCCTACGAGCAGTACTTC.

The rearrangement uses TRBV28 and TRBJ2-2, with 8 bases identical to TRBD1. Germline CDR1 reads MDHEN; CDR2 reads SYDVKM. J lost 4 bases, V lost 7 bases, and 2 bases had no gene match. The CDR3 is 13 residues long. CDR3 loop: CASNRGSTGELFF. The CDR3 region has the DNA TGTGCCAGCAACAGGGGGAGCACCGGGGAGCTGTTTTTT.

The rearrangement uses TRBV9 and TRBJ2-1; 11 positions agree with TRBD2. Germline V lookup: CDR1 SGDLS, CDR2 YYNGEE. V shed 0 bases, J shed 9 bases, and the junction held 8 bases outside the gene matches. The CDR3 totals 16 residues. Here the CDR3 reads CASSVVSGRAGVEQFF. The CDR3 nucleotides read TGTGCCAGCAGCGTAGTTAGCGGGAGGGCGGGGGTTGAGCAGTTCTTC.

This clone was observed a single time. The rearrangement uses TRBV7-2 and TRBJ1-1; 7 positions match TRBD1. The CDR3 is 15 amino acids. V trimming: 5 bases; J trimming: 4 bases; junction bases outside the gene matches: 10. Germline loops: CDR1 SGHTA, CDR2 FQGNSA. CDR3: CASSLRQGSGTEAFF. CDR3 nucleotide sequence: TGTGCCAGCAGCCTTAGACAGGGTTCTGGCACTGAAGCTTTCTTT.

The genes are TRBV7-2 and TRBJ1-2; the match to TRBD1 covers 10 bases. The CDR3 sequence is 16 residues long. V trimming: 4 bases; J trimming: 4 bases; junction bases outside the gene matches: 9. Germline CDR1 SGHTA, CDR2 FQGNSA. CDR3 sequence: CASSWTTGTGVYGYTF. CDR3 DNA sequence: TGTGCCAGCAGCTGGACCACCGGGACAGGGGTCTATGGCTACACCTTC.

The J gene is TRBJ2-2, the V gene TRBV5-1; D is perhaps TRBD1 (6 bases). CDR1 is SGHRS, CDR2 YFSETQ, per germline. The CDR3 has 16 amino acids. The V end was cut by 5 bases, the J end by 4 bases, with 18 bases between. CDR3 in DNA: TGCGCCAGCAGTTCCCCCGAAGCAGGGGTCACCGGGGAGCTGTTTTTT. Protein: CASSSPEAGVTGELFF.

In this sample, this clone turned up once. The genes are TRBV18 and TRBJ1-6, with 9 bases aligning to TRBD1. The length of the CDR3 is 15 residues. Germline CDR1 reads KGHSH; CDR2 reads LQKENI. Losses at the gene ends were 2 bases for V and 8 bases for J; bases not matched to a gene: 4. In DNA form, the CDR3 reads TGTGCCAGCTCACCATCGGGACAGGGTTATTCACCCCTCCACTTT. Protein: CASSPSGQGYSPLHF.

The chain has TRBV2 and TRBJ1-2, with 11 bases lining up with TRBD1. Trimming took 7 bases from V and 4 from J; bases not matched to a gene: 5. The CDR3 consists of 14 residues. Germline V gives CDR1 SNHLY, CDR2 FYNNEI. The CDR3 nucleotides are TGTGCCAGCACCCGGGGGACAGGGGGCTATGGCTACACCTTC. Amino acid sequence: CASTRGTGGYGYTF.

The CDR3 DNA sequence: TGTGCCAGCAGCCGGACAGGGGCCTCTTCTAACTATGGCTACACCTTC. Amino acids: CASSRTGASSNYGYTF. The chain couples TRBV3-1 (or the pseudogene TRBV3-2) to TRBJ1-2, with 9 bases that match TRBD1. Germline V CDR1 and CDR2: LGHDT, YNNKEL (reference sequence). This CDR3 is 16 amino acids long. V was pared by 4 bases and J by 0 bases, with 6 bases of the junction left unmatched.

V usage is TRBV6-6 and J usage is TRBJ2-5; D gene uncertain. Trimming cost V 7 bases and J 5 bases, with 17 bases left between them. This CDR3 region has 14 residues. Looked up from germline, CDR1 is MNHNY and CDR2 is SVGAGI (reference sequence). CDR3 in DNA: TGTGCCAGCACGAATTCCTTGGCCTGGGAGACCCAGTACTTC. Translation gives CASTNSLAWETQYF.

Turning to this clone: Other DNA sequences from this sample encode an identical CDR3 as well. The gene calls are TRBV3-1 (or the pseudogene TRBV3-2) and TRBJ1-1; no clear D. V was clipped by 1 base and J by 7 bases, with 7 bases between them. Germline V gene sequence: CDR1 LGHDT, CDR2 YNNKEL (reference sequence). This CDR3 is 12 amino acids long. CDR3 sequence (DNA): TGTGCCAGCAGCCAAGGTAGACTTGAAGCTTTCTTT. It is translated as CASSQGRLEAFF.

V usage is TRBV12-3 or TRBV12-4 and J usage is TRBJ2-3; D gene unclear. The ends were cut back, 6 bases at V and 2 bases at J, with 3 bases in the middle. The CDR3 spans 11 residues. The CDR3 DNA reads TGTGCCAGCAGCCTCACAGATACGCAGTATTTT. Translating it yields CASSLTDTQYF.